Below, one T cell receptor (beta chain) is given with its context. The CDR3 contains 15 residues. V gave up 6 bases and J gave up 1 base, with 13 bases separating them. Germline V CDR1 and CDR2: MNHEY, SMNVEV (reference sequence). The data were obtained in a study of blood T cell repertoires in COVID-19. Study-wide background: Donors in the United States, Italy and Spain gave samples during acute or convalescent COVID-19. Sample material is recorded as cDNA or gDNA derived from T cells, B-cell-depleted T cells, or PBMCs.

Original data processing: For nucleated cells, counts were estimated from reference gene primer amplification. TCRdb keeps only in-frame clones here, not all; method: immunoSEQ multiplex PCR. Clone size and V and J calls were adopted from that table, with D and trimming inferred from the DNA. The repertoire consists of around 260,000 clones, with over 75% occurring once and the leading ten covering more than 0.55%. The TCR comes from a human donor in a cohort sampled during active COVID-19. V usage is TRBV27 and J usage is TRBJ1-5; a weak D match, TRBD1 (5 bases). The source material was peripheral blood. In DNA form, the CDR3 reads TGTGCCAGCAGGGCAGGGTATTCAAGCAATCAGCCCCAGCATTTT. It translates to CASRAGYSSNQPQHF.